Below are 6 T cell receptor beta chains sequenced from a single sample in a study of OX40 agonist ivuxolimab in advanced cancers. This table comes from immunoSEQ multiplex PCR, and its TCRdb copy is limited to in-frame clones, with some not included. Among 78,000 or so clones, 80% to 90% were seen once, and the ten largest hold roughly 15%. Here the sequenced sample was CD4+ or CD8+ T cells sorted from blood, taken in a trial of the OX40 agonist ivuxolimab. The source is an adult with an advanced solid tumor such as melanoma, head and neck, liver or kidney cancer.

CDR3 protein: CASSPGTAVDTIYF. In DNA form, the CDR3 reads TGTGCCAGCAGCCCCGGGACAGCTGTTGACACCATATATTTT. The chain employs TRBV11-2 and TRBJ1-3, with 7 bases aligning to TRBD1. This CDR3 is built from 14 residues. Germline V gene lookup returns CDR1 SGHAT and CDR2 FQNNGV. Losses at the gene ends were 5 bases for V and 8 bases for J; bases not matched to a gene: 9.

This chain connects TRBV7-9 to TRBJ2-1; no definite D call. Per the germline V gene, CDR1 is SEHNR and CDR2 is FQNEAQ (reference sequence). Trimming removed 0 bases at V and 2 bases at J, with 11 bases between. The CDR3 totals 16 residues. The CDR3 DNA reads TGTGCCAGCAGCTTAGCGCTAGGAGACGCCTACAATGAGCAGTTCTTC. Amino acid sequence: CASSLALGDAYNEQFF.

The chain carries TRBV6-1 and TRBJ2-3; 13 bases are a match to TRBD2. Germline V gene data show CDR1 as MNHNS and CDR2 as SASEGT. V was clipped by 6 bases and J by 5 bases; unmatched bases: 5. The CDR3 is 15 amino acids. CDR3 coding DNA: TGTGCCAGCAGGTGGACTAGCGGGAGAGGAGATACGCAGTATTTT. It encodes CASRWTSGRGDTQYF.

The chain uses TRBV7-6 and TRBJ2-7; possible D gene TRBD1, 7 bases. Germline CDR1 and CDR2: SGHVS and FNYEAQ. This CDR3 spans 14 amino acids. V was clipped by 6 bases and J by 3 bases, with 15 bases between them. The CDR3 DNA sequence: TGTGCCAGCAGTCGCGGGACAGAGATCTACGAGCAGTACTTC. Protein product: CASSRGTEIYEQYF.

The gene calls are TRBV6-5 and TRBJ1-1; possibly TRBD1 for D (5 bases). V was pared by 7 bases and J by 5 bases, with 17 bases between. CDR3 length: 14 amino acids. Germline V gene sequence: CDR1 MNHEY, CDR2 SVGAGI. The CDR3 coding sequence is TGTGCCAGCAACCCTATGGGGCGGTGGACTGAAGCTTTCTTT. It encodes CASNPMGRWTEAFF.

This chain uses TRBV7-9 with TRBJ2-3; maybe TRBD2 (6 bases). Between the trimmed V and J ends, which lost 1 base and 1 base, there was a span of 15 bases. From germline, CDR1 is SEHNR and CDR2 FQNEAQ (reference sequence). The CDR3 runs to 17 residues. The CDR3 DNA reads TGTGCCAGCAGCTTAGGGACAACGAAGCGGGGCACAGATACGCAGTATTTT. Translated: CASSLGTTKRGTDTQYF.